This T cell receptor beta chain is from a study of blood T cell repertoires in COVID-19. Overall study context: Spain, Italy and the United States supplied samples that represented acute and convalescent COVID-19. Sources were T cells, B-cell-depleted T cells, or PBMCs; the material itself was cDNA or gDNA.

In the source study's methods: Amplified reference gene primers provided the basis for estimating nucleated cell counts. The repertoire was sequenced with immunoSEQ multiplex PCR; TCRdb's copy has only in-frame clones and lacks some. V, J and clone size are taken as reported in that table, and D and trimming were inferred from the DNA itself. The sample has about 220,000 clones; approximately 84% are singletons. V gave up 4 bases and J gave up 6 bases, with 12 bases separating them. This CDR3 contains 13 residues. The source is a woman aged 25-40 years who had recovered from COVID-19. The sequenced sample consisted of peripheral blood. V usage is TRBV12-3 or TRBV12-4 and J usage is TRBJ1-2; D gene unclear. CDR3 sequence reads: CASSSAGSDGYTF. In DNA, the CDR3 is TGTGCCAGCAGTTCGGCGGGGTCGGATGGCTACACCTTC.